This TCR beta chain was retrieved from a study of T cell responses to AZD1222 COVID-19 vaccine. Broader study findings: The number of AZD1222 recipients seropositive at baseline was only five or six. Donors were chiefly white British, with a greater number of females, and clonal diversity was perhaps underestimated. It was only after the peak T cell response that any repertoires were sampled.

The V and J ends lost 5 bases and 6 bases, in that order; junction bases with no gene match: 18. The CDR3 sequence is 18 residues long. Germline V lookup: CDR1 SGHVS, CDR2 FNYEAQ. Points on this clone: The target antigen is unknown.

Generated by immunoSEQ multiplex PCR, the TCRdb table keeps only in-frame clones and is missing some. Of around 99,000 clones listed, approximately 89% were seen once; the top ten hold 6.5% to 10%. The study pooled second doses at about 4 or about 12 weeks. Specimen: peripheral blood, collected 28 days after the second AZD1222 dose. This sequence joins TRBV7-6 and TRBJ2-1; 8 positions agree with TRBD1. This sequence originates from an adult who received the AZD1222 COVID-19 vaccine. The CDR3 loop reads CASSPPTGAGDRVNEQFF. In nucleotides, the CDR3 is TGTGCCAGCAGCCCCCCGACAGGGGCAGGTGATCGGGTCAATGAGCAGTTCTTC.